This TCR beta chain was sequenced in a study of T cells after yellow fever vaccination. The overall study: Libraries from low-cell-number fractions were prepared with the SMART-Seq v4 Ultra Low Input RNA kit.

Per germline, CDR1 SGHAT and CDR2 FQDESV (reference sequence). The germline V and J ends were trimmed by 1 base and 7 bases, with 8 bases remaining between them. The CDR3 has 13 residues. This clonotype has more than one count but fewer than ten. Its antigen remains unknown. Findings of the study overall: Post-booster samples contained most primary-vaccination clones (about 96% CD4, about 90% CD8).

Synthesis of TCR cDNA relied on 5'RACE template switching, which attached a universal primer site and UMIs. TCRdb independently ran MiXCR on the 5' RACE reads; one entry per CDR3 protein. This table holds nearly 550,000 distinct CDR3 sequences, over 15% found once. The receptor's source is a man aged 25 to 40 who received the YFV17D yellow fever vaccine. The chain employs TRBV11-1 and TRBJ2-1, with a possible D match to TRBD2 (5 bases). This specimen consisted of PBMCs, obtained 15 days after the yellow fever booster vaccination. CDR3 in amino acids: CASSLVAQNEQFF. The CDR3, as DNA: TGTGCCAGCAGCTTAGTAGCGCAGAATGAGCAGTTCTTC.